This T cell receptor beta chain was documented in a study of cytomegalovirus exposure and HLA in healthy donors. To note about this clone: Its antigen is undetermined.

General study results and limits: First-cohort TCR clusters tended to co-occur in the roughly 120 validation repertoires, a later analysis found. There were under 200 TCR beta chains listed as cytomegalovirus-associated.

With 5 bases removed from V and 2 bases from J, the gap between germline ends came to 9 bases. CDR3 size: 14 residues. Germline CDR1 and CDR2: MNHEY and SMNVEV (reference sequence). Assay: immunoSEQ multiplex PCR; the TCRdb copy retains only in-frame clones and omits some. The sample yields some 260,000 clones, less than 95% seen once. The source is a woman in her thirties in good health and CMV-seronegative. Input material: PBMCs. The genes are TRBV27 and TRBJ2-2; the D is unclear. CDR3 DNA sequence: TGTGCCAGCAGTGCCACAGATAACACCGGGGAGCTGTTTTTT. Its protein is CASSATDNTGELFF.